This T cell receptor beta chain stems from a study of T cell responses to AZD1222 COVID-19 vaccine. Study results and limitations: Donors in the cohort were predominantly white British and more often female, and clonal diversity was possibly underestimated.

The data were produced by immunoSEQ multiplex PCR, yet TCRdb's version contains in-frame clones alone and is incomplete. The repertoire holds approximately 170,000 clones, with about 91% as singletons. With regard to this clone: Its antigen remains unknown.

In germline, CDR1 is MDHEN, CDR2 SYDVKM. CDR3 length equals 17 residues. V lost 4 bases and J lost 1, with 17 bases in between. The J gene is TRBJ1-5, the V gene TRBV28; a weak D match, TRBD1 (6 bases). This sequence was found in an adult in good health. Here the sequenced sample was peripheral blood, taken on day 0 of AZD1222 vaccination. The CDR3 is CASSSPLGGGSNQPQHF. The CDR3 bases are TGTGCCAGCAGTTCTCCTCTAGGGGGGGGGAGCAATCAGCCCCAGCATTTT.